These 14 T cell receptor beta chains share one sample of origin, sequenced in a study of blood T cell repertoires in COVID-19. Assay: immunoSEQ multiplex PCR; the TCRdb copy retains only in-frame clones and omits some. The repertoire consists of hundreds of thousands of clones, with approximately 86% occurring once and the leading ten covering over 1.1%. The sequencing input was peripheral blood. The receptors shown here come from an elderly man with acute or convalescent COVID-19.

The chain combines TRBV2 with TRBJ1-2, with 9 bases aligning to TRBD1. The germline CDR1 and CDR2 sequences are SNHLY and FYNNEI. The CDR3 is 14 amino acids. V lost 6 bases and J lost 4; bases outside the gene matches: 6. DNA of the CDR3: TGTGCCAGCAGAGGGACAGGGAGGTCCTATGGCTACACCTTC. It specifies CASRGTGRSYGYTF.

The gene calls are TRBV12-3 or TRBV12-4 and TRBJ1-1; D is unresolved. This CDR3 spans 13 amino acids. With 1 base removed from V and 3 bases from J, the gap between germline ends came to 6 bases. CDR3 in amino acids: CASSLVRYTEAFF. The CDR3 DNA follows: TGTGCCAGCAGTTTAGTCAGATACACTGAAGCTTTCTTT.

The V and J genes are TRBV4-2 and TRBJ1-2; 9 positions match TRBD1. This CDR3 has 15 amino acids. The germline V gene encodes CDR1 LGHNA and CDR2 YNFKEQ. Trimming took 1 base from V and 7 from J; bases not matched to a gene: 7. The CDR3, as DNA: TGTGCCAGCAGCCAAGTGGGACAGGGTAGAGGTGGCTACACCTTC. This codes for CASSQVGQGRGGYTF.

The CDR3 is CASKKDRGSNQPQHF. DNA for the CDR3: TGTGCCAGCAAAAAAGACAGGGGCAGCAATCAGCCCCAGCATTTT. This chain joins TRBV6-6 and TRBJ1-5; TRBD1 matches at 8 bases. CDR1 is MNHNY and CDR2 is SVGAGI in the germline V gene (reference sequence). Germline trimming cut 7 bases from V and 1 base from J; bases unmatched to any gene: 6. The CDR3 is 15 amino acids.

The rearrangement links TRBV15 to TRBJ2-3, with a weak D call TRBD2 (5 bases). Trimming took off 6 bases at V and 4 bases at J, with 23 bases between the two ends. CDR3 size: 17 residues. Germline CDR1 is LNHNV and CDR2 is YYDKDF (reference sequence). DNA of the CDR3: TGTGCCACCAGACCTAAGGAGGCCCTCCAGGCCCCAGATACGCAGTATTTT. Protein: CATRPKEALQAPDTQYF.

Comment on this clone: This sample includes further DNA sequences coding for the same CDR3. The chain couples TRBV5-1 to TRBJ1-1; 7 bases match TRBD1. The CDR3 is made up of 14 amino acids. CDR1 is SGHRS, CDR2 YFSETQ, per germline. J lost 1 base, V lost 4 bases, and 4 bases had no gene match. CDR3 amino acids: CASSLGQENTEAFF. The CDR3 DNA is TGCGCCAGCAGCCTTGGACAGGAGAACACTGAAGCTTTCTTT.

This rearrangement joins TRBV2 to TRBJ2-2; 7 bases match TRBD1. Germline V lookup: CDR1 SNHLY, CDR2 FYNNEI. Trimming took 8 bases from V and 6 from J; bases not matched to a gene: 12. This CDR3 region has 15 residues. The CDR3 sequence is CASSSGQLRSGELFF. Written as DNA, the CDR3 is TGTGCCAGCTCGTCGGGACAGCTTCGTTCCGGGGAGCTGTTTTTT.

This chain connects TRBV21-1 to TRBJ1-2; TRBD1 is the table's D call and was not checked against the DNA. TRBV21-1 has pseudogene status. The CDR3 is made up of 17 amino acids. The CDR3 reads CASSKGKRQGLHNGYTF. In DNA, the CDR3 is TGTGCCAGCAGCAAAGGAAAACGGCAGGGCTTGCACAATGGCTACACCTTC.

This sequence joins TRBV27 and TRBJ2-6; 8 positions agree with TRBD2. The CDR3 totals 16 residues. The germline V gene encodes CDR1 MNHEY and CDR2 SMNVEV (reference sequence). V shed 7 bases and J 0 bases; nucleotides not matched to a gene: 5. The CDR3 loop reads CASTGGARSGANVLTF. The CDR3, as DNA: TGTGCCAGCACCGGGGGGGCGCGCTCTGGGGCCAACGTCCTGACTTTC.

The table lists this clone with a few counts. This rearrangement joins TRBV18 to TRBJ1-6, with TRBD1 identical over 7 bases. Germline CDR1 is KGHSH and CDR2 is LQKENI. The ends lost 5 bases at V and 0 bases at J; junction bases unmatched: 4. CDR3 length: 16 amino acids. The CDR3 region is CASSVRGSSYNSPLHF. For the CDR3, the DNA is TGTGCCAGCTCAGTCAGGGGGAGCTCCTATAATTCACCCCTCCACTTT.

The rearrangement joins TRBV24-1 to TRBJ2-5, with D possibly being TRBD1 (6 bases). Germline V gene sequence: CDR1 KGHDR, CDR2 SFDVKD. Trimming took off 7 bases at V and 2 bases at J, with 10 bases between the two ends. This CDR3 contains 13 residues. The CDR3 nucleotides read TGTGCCACCAGCACAGGGTATCAAGAGACCCAGTACTTC. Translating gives CATSTGYQETQYF.

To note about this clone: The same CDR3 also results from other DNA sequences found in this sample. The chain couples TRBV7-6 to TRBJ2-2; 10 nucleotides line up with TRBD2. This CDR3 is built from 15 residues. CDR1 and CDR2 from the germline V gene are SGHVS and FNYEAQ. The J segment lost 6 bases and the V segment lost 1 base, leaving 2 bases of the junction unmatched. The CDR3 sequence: CASSLGTSGAGELFF. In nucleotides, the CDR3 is TGTGCCAGCAGCTTAGGGACTAGCGGCGCCGGGGAGCTGTTTTTT.

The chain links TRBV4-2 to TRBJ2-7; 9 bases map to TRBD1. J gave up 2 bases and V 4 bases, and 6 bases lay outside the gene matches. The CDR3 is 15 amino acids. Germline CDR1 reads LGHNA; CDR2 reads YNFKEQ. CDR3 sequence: CASSRATGGTYEQYF. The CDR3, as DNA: TGTGCCAGCAGCCGAGCGACAGGGGGGACCTACGAGCAGTACTTC.

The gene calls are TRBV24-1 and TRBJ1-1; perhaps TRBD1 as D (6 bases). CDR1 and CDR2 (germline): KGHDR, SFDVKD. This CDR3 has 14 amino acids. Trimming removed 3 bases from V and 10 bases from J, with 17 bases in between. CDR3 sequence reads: CATSDTSRGFGAFF. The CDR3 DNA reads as TGTGCCACCAGTGATACTTCTAGGGGGTTTGGAGCTTTCTTT.